The rows below give T cell receptor beta chains drawn from one sample of a study of cytotoxic CD8 clonotypes in ibrutinib-treated CLL. The method was immunoSEQ multiplex PCR; TCRdb's version includes in-frame clones alone and lacks a portion of them. The data contain approximately 350,000 clones, under 70% of them singletons. Sample: PBMCs, taken after 36 months of ibrutinib treatment. Receptors originate from a human donor with chronic lymphocytic leukemia. Each CDR3 is given with its conserved first and last residue. Not every row has a clone size; where given, it reads once, few, many or a size class.

v_call	clone_size	j_call	cdr3_length	cdr3_aa
TRBV6-1	NA	TRBJ2-7	14	CASSEAGFSYEQYF
TRBV11-2	NA	TRBJ1-2	13	CASSLAYDYGYTF
TRBV12-2	once	TRBJ1-5	16	CASRPRTLARNQPQHF
TRBV27	NA	TRBJ2-1	15	CASSITSGRSNEQFF
TRBV28	once	TRBJ1-5	17	CASSRNPRDTFLQPQHF
TRBV10-2	NA	TRBJ2-2	15	CASSERAGLTGELFF
TRBV18	NA	TRBJ2-2	17	CASPLFAQGSHTGELFF
TRBV28	once	TRBJ2-7	13	CASSFEGIYEQYF
TRBV6-6	NA	TRBJ2-5	15	CASSYSGTGRETQYF
TRBV27	NA	TRBJ2-7	12	CASSPNLYERYF
TRBV10-3	NA	TRBJ1-1	14	CAITPTLRNTEAFF